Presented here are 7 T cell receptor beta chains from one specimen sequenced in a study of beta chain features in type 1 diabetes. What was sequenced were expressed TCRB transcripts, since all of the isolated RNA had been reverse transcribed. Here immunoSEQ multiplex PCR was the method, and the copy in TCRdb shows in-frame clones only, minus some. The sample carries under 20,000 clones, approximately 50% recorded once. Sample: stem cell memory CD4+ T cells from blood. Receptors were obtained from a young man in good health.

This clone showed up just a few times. In DNA, the CDR3 is TGCGCCAGCAGCCCAATAGCGGGGGCCGGTGAGCAGTTCTTC. As protein: CASSPIAGAGEQFF. V usage is TRBV5-1 and J usage is TRBJ2-1; 9 bases agree with TRBD2. J lost 9 bases, V lost 4 bases, and 8 bases had no gene match. Germline V CDR1 and CDR2: SGHRS, YFSETQ. CDR3 length: 14 amino acids.

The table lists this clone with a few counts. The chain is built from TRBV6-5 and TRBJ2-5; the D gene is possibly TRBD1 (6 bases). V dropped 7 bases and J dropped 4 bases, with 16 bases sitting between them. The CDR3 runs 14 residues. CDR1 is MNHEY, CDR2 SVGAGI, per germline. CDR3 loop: CASTLGQRGETQYF. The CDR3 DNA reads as TGTGCCAGCACCCTGGGACAAAGAGGAGAGACCCAGTACTTC.

The CDR3 spells CASSPPRGEQYF. The CDR3 region has the DNA TGTGCCAGCAGCCCCCCACGAGGCGAGCAGTACTTC. The chain joins TRBV27 to TRBJ2-7, with D unresolved. CDR1 is MNHEY and CDR2 is SMNVEV in the germline V gene (reference sequence). The CDR3 totals 12 residues. V was cut by 6 bases and J by 6 bases, with 12 bases left in between.

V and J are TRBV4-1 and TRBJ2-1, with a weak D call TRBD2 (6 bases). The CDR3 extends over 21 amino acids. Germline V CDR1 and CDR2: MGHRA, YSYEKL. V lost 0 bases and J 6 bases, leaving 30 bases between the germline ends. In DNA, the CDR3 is TGCGCCAGCAGCCAAGAACGTGACGCCCCGGGGCGACTAGGGGTGGGCAATGAGCAGTTCTTC. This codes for CASSQERDAPGRLGVGNEQFF.

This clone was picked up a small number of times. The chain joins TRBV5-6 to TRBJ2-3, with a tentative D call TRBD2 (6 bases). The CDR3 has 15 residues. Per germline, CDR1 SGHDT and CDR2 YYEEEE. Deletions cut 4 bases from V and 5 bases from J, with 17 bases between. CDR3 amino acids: CASSHLELAGDTQYF. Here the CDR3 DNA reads TGTGCCAGCAGCCACTTGGAACTAGCAGGAGATACGCAGTATTTT.

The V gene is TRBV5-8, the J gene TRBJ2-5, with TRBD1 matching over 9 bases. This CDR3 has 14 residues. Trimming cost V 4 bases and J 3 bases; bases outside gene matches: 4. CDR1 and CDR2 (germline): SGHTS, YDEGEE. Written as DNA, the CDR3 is TGTGCCAGCAGCCCATGGGACAGGGAAGAGACCCAGTACTTC. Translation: CASSPWDREETQYF.

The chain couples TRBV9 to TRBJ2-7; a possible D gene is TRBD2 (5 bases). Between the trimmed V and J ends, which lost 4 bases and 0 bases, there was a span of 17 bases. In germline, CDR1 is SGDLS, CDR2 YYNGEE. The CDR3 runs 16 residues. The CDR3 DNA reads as TGTGCCAGCAGCCCTGGCCTCGGGGTAGGCTCCTACGAGCAGTACTTC. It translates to CASSPGLGVGSYEQYF.